A selection of T cell receptor beta chains follows, all from one sample in a study of blood T cell repertoires in COVID-19. The assay was immunoSEQ multiplex PCR, and TCRdb's table has in-frame clones only and misses some. Among fewer than 650,000 clones listed, 70% to 90% were seen once. The sample taken for sequencing was peripheral blood. The origin of the receptors is a woman aged 45-65 years with COVID-19, enrolled during active disease. Both conserved end residues are part of each CDR3. D genes are given only for firm matches. Expanded clones get a size class; other rows say once, few or many, or leave the size out.

abundance	d_gene	v_gene	j_gene	CDR3aa	CDR3nt
-	-	TRBV2	TRBJ1-4	CASSRGLSAWEEKLFF	TGTGCCAGCAGCCGGGGACTGTCTGCTTGGGAGGAAAAACTGTTTTTT
-	-	TRBV5-1	TRBJ2-3	CASSLAGSDTQYF	TGCGCCAGCAGCTTGGCGGGTTCAGATACGCAGTATTTT
-	-	TRBV6-5	TRBJ2-2	CASTWTVNTGELFF	TGTGCCAGCACTTGGACAGTGAACACCGGGGAGCTGTTTTTT
-	-	TRBV6-5	TRBJ2-1	CASTTLSGSYNEQFF	TGTGCCTCCACGACCCTTAGCGGCTCCTACAATGAGCAGTTCTTC
-	-	TRBV5-4	TRBJ2-2	CASSLAPNTGELFF	TGTGCCAGCAGCTTGGCTCCGAACACCGGGGAGCTGTTTTTT
-	TRBD1	TRBV4-1	TRBJ2-7	CASSQVAGQGAYEQYF	TGCGCCAGCAGCCAAGTGGCGGGACAGGGCGCCTACGAGCAGTACTTC
-	TRBD1	TRBV9	TRBJ2-3	CASSVTGTAFTDTQYF	TGTGCCAGCAGCGTGACCGGGACAGCTTTCACAGATACGCAGTATTTT
-	TRBD1	TRBV5-6	TRBJ1-1	CASSLRGQGKGEAFF	TGTGCCAGCAGCTTGAGGGGACAGGGTAAGGGTGAAGCTTTCTTT
-	-	TRBV2	TRBJ2-3	CAIQVQGTLNTQYF	TGTGCCATACAAGTACAGGGTACTCTGAATACGCAGTATTTT
-	TRBD2	TRBV2	TRBJ2-3	CASSSGRGGLGTQYF	TGTGCCAGCTCCTCGGGGCGGGGGGGTTTAGGTACGCAGTATTTT
-	-	TRBV2	TRBJ1-4	CASSPQMYEKLFF	TGTGCCAGCAGTCCCCAGATGTATGAAAAACTGTTTTTT
-	-	TRBV14	TRBJ2-5	CASSQEFSGTQYF	TGTGCCAGCAGCCAAGAGTTTAGCGGGACCCAGTACTTC
once	TRBD1	TRBV7-8	TRBJ1-1	CASSLEGQGWVEAFF	TGTGCCAGCAGCTTAGAGGGACAGGGTTGGGTTGAAGCTTTCTTT
-	-	TRBV9	TRBJ2-6	CASSYLLGLTGANVLTF	TGTGCCAGCAGTTATCTACTAGGGTTGACTGGGGCCAACGTCCTGACTTTC
-	TRBD1	TRBV19	TRBJ1-3	CASSTTGGSGNTIYF	TGTGCCAGTAGTACTACAGGGGGCTCTGGAAACACCATATATTTT
-	TRBD1	TRBV6-1	TRBJ1-3	CASSEGTGVGNTIYF	TGTGCCAGCAGTGAGGGGACAGGGGTGGGAAACACCATATATTTT
-	-	TRBV27	TRBJ1-1	CASSLNPGTEAFF	TGTGCCAGCAGTTTAAATCCGGGAACTGAAGCTTTCTTT
-	-	TRBV5-1	TRBJ1-1	CASSLVGGMNTEAFF	TGCGCCAGCAGCTTGGTTGGGGGGATGAACACTGAAGCTTTCTTT
-	-	TRBV12-2	TRBJ1-1	CASPRLLTGGDTEAFF	TGTGCAAGTCCCCGTCTTTTGACAGGGGGGGACACTGAAGCTTTCTTT
-	-	TRBV18	TRBJ2-5	CASSQTVEETQYF	TGTGCCAGCTCCCAGACAGTAGAAGAGACCCAGTACTTC
-	TRBD1	TRBV19	TRBJ1-2	CASKADRGDYGYTF	TGTGCCAGTAAGGCGGACAGGGGGGACTATGGCTACACCTTC
-	TRBD1	TRBV5-1	TRBJ2-7	CASSDGAGGPGEQYF	TGCGCCAGCAGTGATGGGGCAGGGGGCCCGGGAGAGCAGTACTTC
-	-	TRBV12-3/TRBV12-4	TRBJ2-7	CASSPDRNYEQYF	TGTGCCAGCAGTCCGGACAGAAACTACGAGCAGTACTTC
-	-	TRBV18	TRBJ2-7	CASSPRGIYEQYF	TGTGCCAGCTCACCAAGGGGTATCTACGAGCAGTACTTC
-	-	TRBV12-3/TRBV12-4	TRBJ2-7	CASSPVENEQYF	TGTGCCAGTTCCCCGGTAGAGAACGAGCAGTACTTC
once	-	TRBV10-3	TRBJ1-1	CAIKGQGGPEAFF	TGTGCCATCAAGGGGCAGGGAGGACCTGAAGCTTTCTTT
-	-	TRBV5-6	TRBJ1-5	CASSSVRGTAQHF	TGTGCCAGCAGCTCCGTTAGGGGTACAGCCCAGCATTTT
few	-	TRBV5-6	TRBJ1-2	CASTSIAGVTNYGYTF	TGTGCCAGTACCTCTATTGCGGGGGTTACTAACTATGGCTACACCTTC
-	-	TRBV27	TRBJ2-3	CASSPRLLAGTQYF	TGTGCCAGCAGTCCGCGACTTTTGGCGGGCACGCAGTATTTT